These 2 T cell receptor beta chains came from one sample sequenced in a study of CD8+CD57+ T cells in acquired aplastic anemia. Genomic DNA was employed as the template in profiling TCR beta VDJ and CDR3. MiXCR was run by TCRdb on the reads, yielding one entry per CDR3 protein. The data show 100,000 to 150,000 distinct CDR3 sequences, about 46% seen once. The source material was sorted CD4+, CD8+, or CD8+CD57+ T cells (not recorded which) from PBMCs. The receptors were gathered from a human donor in good health, serving as a control.

V gene TRBV2 combines with J gene TRBJ2-3, with 15 positions matching TRBD2. There are 15 residues in the CDR3. Germline V gene lookup returns CDR1 SNHLY and CDR2 FYNNEI. V was pared by 8 bases and J by 4 bases, with 4 bases of the junction left unmatched. CDR3 in amino acids: CASRTSGGVADTQYF. As DNA, the CDR3 is TGTGCCAGCCGGACTAGCGGGGGGGTTGCAGATACGCAGTATTTT.

J is TRBJ2-5 and V is TRBV15; no firm D call. Trimming removed 0 bases at V and 5 bases at J, with 13 bases between. CDR1 and CDR2 (germline): LNHNV, YYDKDF (reference sequence). The CDR3 extends over 15 amino acids. The CDR3 DNA follows: TGTGCCACCAGCAGAGATAAATCCTTTGGGGAGACCCAGTACTTC. It yields the protein CATSRDKSFGETQYF.